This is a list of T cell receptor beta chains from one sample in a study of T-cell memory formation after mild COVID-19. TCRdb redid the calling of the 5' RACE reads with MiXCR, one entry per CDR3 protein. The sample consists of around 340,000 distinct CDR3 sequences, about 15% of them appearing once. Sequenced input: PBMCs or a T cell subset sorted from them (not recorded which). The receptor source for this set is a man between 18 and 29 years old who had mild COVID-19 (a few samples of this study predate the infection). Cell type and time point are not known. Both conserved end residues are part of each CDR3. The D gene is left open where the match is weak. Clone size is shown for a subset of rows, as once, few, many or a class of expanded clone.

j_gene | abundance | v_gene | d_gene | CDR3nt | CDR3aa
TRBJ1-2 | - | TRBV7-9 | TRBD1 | TGTGCCAGCAGCTTGATAAGGACAGGGGTTACCTATGGCTACACCTTC | CASSLIRTGVTYGYTF
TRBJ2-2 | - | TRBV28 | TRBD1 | TGTGCCAGCAGTCCGGGGACAGCGGTCAGGGAGCTGTTTTTT | CASSPGTAVRELFF
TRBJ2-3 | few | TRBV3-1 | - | TGTGCCAGCAGCCAGGTGGGGACCCGCACAGATACGCAGTATTTT | CASSQVGTRTDTQYF
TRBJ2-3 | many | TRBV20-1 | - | TGCAGTGCTAGAGCGGGACAACATGCCACAGATACGCAGTATTTT | CSARAGQHATDTQYF
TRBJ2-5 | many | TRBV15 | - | TGTGCCACCAGCAGAGATCCCTTGGGGACCCAGTACTTC | CATSRDPLGTQYF
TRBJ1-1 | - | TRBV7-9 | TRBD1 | TGTGCCAGCAGTTTTACAGGGGTTGGCACTGAAGCTTTCTTT | CASSFTGVGTEAFF
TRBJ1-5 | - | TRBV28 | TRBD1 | TGTGCCAGCAGTTTTAGGACAGGGCATCAGCCCCAGCATTTT | CASSFRTGHQPQHF
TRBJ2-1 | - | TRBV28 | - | TGTGCCAGCATCTCTAGTAGTGAGCAGTTCTTC | CASISSSEQFF
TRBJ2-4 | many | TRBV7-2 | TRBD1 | TGTGCCAGCAGCTTAGCGCAGGGACAGGGGGCCAAAAACATTCAGTACTTC | CASSLAQGQGAKNIQYF
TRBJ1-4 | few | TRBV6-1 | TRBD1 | TGTGCCAGCAGTATCCTGACAGGGACTAATGAAAAACTGTTTTTT | CASSILTGTNEKLFF
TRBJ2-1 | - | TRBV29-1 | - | TGCAGCGTTGGACTCACAGGGAACAATGAGCAGTTCTTC | CSVGLTGNNEQFF
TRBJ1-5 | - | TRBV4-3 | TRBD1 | TGCGCCAGCAGCCCCGGGACAGGGGAGTATCAGCCCCAGCATTTT | CASSPGTGEYQPQHF
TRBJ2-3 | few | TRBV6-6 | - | TGTGCCAGCAGTCACCGGGAGTCAGATACGCAGTATTTT | CASSHRESDTQYF
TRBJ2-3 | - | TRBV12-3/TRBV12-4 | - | TGTGCCAGCAGTTTAATGGGCAGGGCCGATATCACAGATACGCAGTATTTT | CASSLMGRADITDTQYF
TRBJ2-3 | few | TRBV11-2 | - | TGTGCCAGCAGCTTAGGTACGGGGGTTATCACAGATACGCAGTATTTT | CASSLGTGVITDTQYF
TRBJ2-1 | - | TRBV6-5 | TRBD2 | TGTGCCAGCAGACAATCCCTACGGGGCCAGGGACTAGCGGTTTACAATGAGCAGTTCTTC | CASRQSLRGQGLAVYNEQFF
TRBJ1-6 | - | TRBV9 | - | TGTGCCAGCAGTCGGGGGGATTCCTCCTATAATTCACCCCTCCACTTT | CASSRGDSSYNSPLHF
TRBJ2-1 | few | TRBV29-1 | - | TGCAGCGTTCAGTTAGTGGGGGGCGTTGAGCAGTTCTTC | CSVQLVGGVEQFF
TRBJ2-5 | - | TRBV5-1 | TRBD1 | TGCGCCAGCAGCAAGGGACAGGGTGACGGAGAGACCCAGTACTTC | CASSKGQGDGETQYF
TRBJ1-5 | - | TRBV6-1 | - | TGTGCCAGCAGTGAAATATTAAGTCAGCCCCAGCATTTT | CASSEILSQPQHF
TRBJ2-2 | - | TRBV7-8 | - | TGTGCCAGCAGCTTTTGGTTTTCGGCGAACACCGGGGAGCTGTTTTTT | CASSFWFSANTGELFF
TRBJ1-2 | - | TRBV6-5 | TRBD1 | TGTGCCAGCAGTTACTACGACAGGGCAAGCTATGGCTACACCTTC | CASSYYDRASYGYTF